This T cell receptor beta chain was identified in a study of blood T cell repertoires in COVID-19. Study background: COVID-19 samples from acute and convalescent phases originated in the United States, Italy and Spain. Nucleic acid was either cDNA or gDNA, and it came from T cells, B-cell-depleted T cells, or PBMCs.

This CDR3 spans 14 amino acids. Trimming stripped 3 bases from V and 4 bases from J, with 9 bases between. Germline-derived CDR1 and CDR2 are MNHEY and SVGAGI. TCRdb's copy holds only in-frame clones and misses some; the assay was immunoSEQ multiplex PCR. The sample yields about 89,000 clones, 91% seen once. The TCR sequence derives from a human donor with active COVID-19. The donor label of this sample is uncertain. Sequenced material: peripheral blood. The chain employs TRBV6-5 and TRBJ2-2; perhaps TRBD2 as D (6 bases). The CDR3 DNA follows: TGTGCCAGCAGTTATAAGGGAGGCACCGGGGAGCTGTTTTTT. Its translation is CASSYKGGTGELFF.